A selection of T cell receptor beta chains follows, all from one sample in a study of cytomegalovirus exposure and HLA in healthy donors. Generated by immunoSEQ multiplex PCR, the TCRdb table keeps only in-frame clones and is missing some. The sample records 80,000 to 130,000 clones, about four fifths being singletons. Sequencing was carried out using PBMCs. These receptors all come from a female donor in good health and CMV-seropositive. Each CDR3 is given with its conserved first and last residue. A D gene is named only where the DNA matches it firmly. Part of the rows lack a size; the others show once, few, many or a class for expanded clones.

J gene: TRBJ2-3; V gene: TRBV30; D gene: TRBD2; clone size: NA; CDR3 DNA: TGTGCCTGGAGTGTAGGGACTAGCGGTGGCACAGATACGCAGTATTTT; CDR3 protein: CAWSVGTSGGTDTQYF
J gene: TRBJ2-5; V gene: TRBV4-2; D gene: NA; clone size: NA; CDR3 DNA: TGTGCCAGCAGCCAGGACCCCAGGGGGGCTGAGACCCAGTACTTC; CDR3 protein: CASSQDPRGAETQYF
J gene: TRBJ1-2; V gene: TRBV14; D gene: NA; clone size: once; CDR3 DNA: TGTGCCAGCAGCCCACGACAGGCAATCCCCTTAATGAATGGCTACACCTTC; CDR3 protein: CASSPRQAIPLMNGYTF
J gene: TRBJ1-2; V gene: TRBV2; D gene: NA; clone size: NA; CDR3 DNA: TGTGCCAGCAAGCCGGGGTATAACTATGGCTACACCTTC; CDR3 protein: CASKPGYNYGYTF
J gene: TRBJ2-2; V gene: TRBV6-1; D gene: TRBD1; clone size: NA; CDR3 DNA: TGTGCCAGCAGAGGACAGGGGGACACCGGGGAGCTGTTTTTT; CDR3 protein: CASRGQGDTGELFF
J gene: TRBJ2-3; V gene: TRBV5-1; D gene: TRBD1; clone size: once; CDR3 DNA: TGCGCCAGCAGCTTAGGACAGGTCACAGATACGCAGTATTTT; CDR3 protein: CASSLGQVTDTQYF
J gene: TRBJ2-7; V gene: TRBV27; D gene: NA; clone size: NA; CDR3 DNA: TGTGCCAGCAGTTTCTCCCCAGCTAGGATTGGCGAGCAGTACTTC; CDR3 protein: CASSFSPARIGEQYF
J gene: TRBJ2-2; V gene: TRBV7-2; D gene: NA; clone size: once; CDR3 DNA: TGTGCCAGCAGCGCGGACAGTACGAACACCGGGGAGCTGTTTTTT; CDR3 protein: CASSADSTNTGELFF
J gene: TRBJ1-6; V gene: TRBV9; D gene: TRBD1; clone size: NA; CDR3 DNA: TGTGCCAGCAGCGCTGGGGACAGACAAAGCTATAATTCACCCCTCCACTTT; CDR3 protein: CASSAGDRQSYNSPLHF
J gene: TRBJ1-2; V gene: TRBV6-1; D gene: TRBD1; clone size: NA; CDR3 DNA: TGTGCCAGCAGTTCCGGGACAGGGGCTAGCTACACCTTC; CDR3 protein: CASSSGTGASYTF
J gene: TRBJ2-1; V gene: TRBV5-4; D gene: TRBD1; clone size: NA; CDR3 DNA: TGTGCCAGCAGCTTGTCGGGACAGGTGGAGAATGAGCAGTTCTTC; CDR3 protein: CASSLSGQVENEQFF
J gene: TRBJ1-2; V gene: TRBV19; D gene: NA; clone size: NA; CDR3 DNA: TGTGCCAGTAGTGAAGGGGGGGGAGGCTACACCTTC; CDR3 protein: CASSEGGGGYTF
J gene: TRBJ2-2; V gene: TRBV4-2; D gene: TRBD2; clone size: NA; CDR3 DNA: TGTGCCAGCAGCCAAACCGGGACTGGGAGGGCCGGGGAGCTGTTTTTT; CDR3 protein: CASSQTGTGRAGELFF
J gene: TRBJ2-1; V gene: TRBV7-6; D gene: TRBD2; clone size: few; CDR3 DNA: TGTGCCAGCAGCTTATTCTCTAGCGGGAGAAAATATGAGCAGTTCTTC; CDR3 protein: CASSLFSSGRKYEQFF
J gene: TRBJ1-1; V gene: TRBV5-6; D gene: TRBD1; clone size: NA; CDR3 DNA: TGTGCCAGCAGCCCCCGACAGGGTTTGCGCACTGAAGCTTTCTTT; CDR3 protein: CASSPRQGLRTEAFF
J gene: TRBJ2-7; V gene: TRBV5-6; D gene: NA; clone size: NA; CDR3 DNA: TGTGCCAGCAGCTTCCCGGGACACTGGGAGCAGTACTTC; CDR3 protein: CASSFPGHWEQYF
J gene: TRBJ1-1; V gene: TRBV19; D gene: TRBD1; clone size: NA; CDR3 DNA: TGTGCCAGTAGCCGAGAGAGAGGGAACAGGGGGCGTGGGACTGAAGCTTTCTTT; CDR3 protein: CASSRERGNRGRGTEAFF
J gene: TRBJ1-1; V gene: TRBV6-6; D gene: NA; clone size: once; CDR3 DNA: TGTGCCAGCATTACGACAGGACAGAACACTGAAGCTTTCTTT; CDR3 protein: CASITTGQNTEAFF
J gene: TRBJ2-5; V gene: TRBV7-2; D gene: NA; clone size: NA; CDR3 DNA: TGTGCCAGCAGCTTAGCGGCGGCTACTCAAGAGACCCAGTACTTC; CDR3 protein: CASSLAAATQETQYF
J gene: TRBJ2-3; V gene: TRBV7-2; D gene: TRBD2; clone size: NA; CDR3 DNA: TGTGCCAGCAGCTTAGCCCCCCCGGGGTTAGCGGGGCAATCAGATACGCAGTATTTT; CDR3 protein: CASSLAPPGLAGQSDTQYF
J gene: TRBJ2-7; V gene: TRBV9; D gene: NA; clone size: NA; CDR3 DNA: TGTGCCAGCAGCGTAGGAGACAGCCAAACCTACGAGCAGTACTTC; CDR3 protein: CASSVGDSQTYEQYF
J gene: TRBJ1-6; V gene: TRBV13; D gene: NA; clone size: NA; CDR3 DNA: TGTGCCAGCAGCTTAGGCGGGATCTCCTATAATTCACCCCTCCACTTT; CDR3 protein: CASSLGGISYNSPLHF
J gene: TRBJ1-6; V gene: TRBV27; D gene: TRBD1; clone size: NA; CDR3 DNA: TGTGCCAGCCGGGGACAGGGAAATTCACCCCTCCACTTT; CDR3 protein: CASRGQGNSPLHF
J gene: TRBJ1-2; V gene: TRBV5-8; D gene: TRBD1; clone size: NA; CDR3 DNA: TGTGCCAGCAGAAGACAGGGTTCTAACTATGGCTACACCTTC; CDR3 protein: CASRRQGSNYGYTF
J gene: TRBJ2-1; V gene: TRBV2; D gene: TRBD2; clone size: NA; CDR3 DNA: TGTGCCAGCAGTTCTCGGACTAGCGGGGGCAATGAGCAGTTCTTC; CDR3 protein: CASSSRTSGGNEQFF
J gene: TRBJ1-5; V gene: TRBV5-1; D gene: TRBD1; clone size: NA; CDR3 DNA: TGCGCCAGCAGCTTGGGGGTAGGGGGCGGCAATCAGCCCCAGCATTTT; CDR3 protein: CASSLGVGGGNQPQHF
J gene: TRBJ2-7; V gene: TRBV4-1; D gene: TRBD1; clone size: NA; CDR3 DNA: TGCGCCAGCAGCCAATGGACAGGGGCAGACTACGAGCAGTACTTC; CDR3 protein: CASSQWTGADYEQYF
J gene: TRBJ1-6; V gene: TRBV30; D gene: NA; clone size: NA; CDR3 DNA: TGTGCCGCAAACAAAGACGACAGACGTAATTCACCCCTCCACTTT; CDR3 protein: CAANKDDRRNSPLHF
J gene: TRBJ2-1; V gene: TRBV19; D gene: TRBD2; clone size: NA; CDR3 DNA: TGTGCCAGTAGTATCTGGGCTAGCGGCTACAATGAGCAGTTCTTC; CDR3 protein: CASSIWASGYNEQFF
J gene: TRBJ2-5; V gene: TRBV2; D gene: TRBD2; clone size: once; CDR3 DNA: TGTGCCAGCAGAGGGACTAGCGGCCAAGAGACCCAGTACTTC; CDR3 protein: CASRGTSGQETQYF
J gene: TRBJ2-5; V gene: TRBV2; D gene: TRBD2; clone size: NA; CDR3 DNA: TGTGCCAGCAGTGAAAGACTAGCGACCGAGACCCAGTACTTC; CDR3 protein: CASSERLATETQYF
J gene: TRBJ2-2; V gene: TRBV9; D gene: TRBD1; clone size: NA; CDR3 DNA: TGTGCCAGCAGCGTAGTCGGGACAGGCGTTAAGGAGCTGTTTTTT; CDR3 protein: CASSVVGTGVKELFF
J gene: TRBJ2-5; V gene: TRBV7-9; D gene: TRBD1; clone size: NA; CDR3 DNA: TGTGCCAGCAGCCAGAGACAGGGGGTCGGAGAGACCCAGTACTTC; CDR3 protein: CASSQRQGVGETQYF
J gene: TRBJ2-3; V gene: TRBV13; D gene: NA; clone size: NA; CDR3 DNA: TGTGCCAGCAGCTTGACGGGACTCACAGATACGCAGTATTTT; CDR3 protein: CASSLTGLTDTQYF
J gene: TRBJ1-1; V gene: TRBV6-1; D gene: TRBD1; clone size: NA; CDR3 DNA: TGTGCCAGCAGCAGACAGGGTAACACTGAAGCTTTCTTT; CDR3 protein: CASSRQGNTEAFF
J gene: TRBJ2-7; V gene: TRBV5-1; D gene: NA; clone size: NA; CDR3 DNA: TGCGCCAGCAGCGCAGGTGGGAGCCCCTACGAGCAGTACTTC; CDR3 protein: CASSAGGSPYEQYF
J gene: TRBJ2-2; V gene: TRBV6-5; D gene: NA; clone size: once; CDR3 DNA: TGTGCCAGCCGGGAGTCCGGCACCGGGGAGCTGTTTTTT; CDR3 protein: CASRESGTGELFF
J gene: TRBJ1-2; V gene: TRBV6-5; D gene: NA; clone size: NA; CDR3 DNA: TGTGCCAGCAGTTCCCCGAAGGCAGCGAGCTATGGCTACACCTTC; CDR3 protein: CASSSPKAASYGYTF
J gene: TRBJ2-5; V gene: TRBV10-1; D gene: TRBD2; clone size: few; CDR3 DNA: TGCGCCAGCTCTCGTTCAGCGGGAGGGGAGACCCAGTACTTC; CDR3 protein: CASSRSAGGETQYF
J gene: TRBJ1-1; V gene: TRBV7-2; D gene: NA; clone size: NA; CDR3 DNA: TGTGCCAGCAGCCGACAAGCCACTGAAGCTTTCTTT; CDR3 protein: CASSRQATEAFF
J gene: TRBJ1-1; V gene: TRBV5-1; D gene: TRBD1; clone size: NA; CDR3 DNA: TGCGCCAGCAGCCCGGGGACAGTCCCCCGGTTCATGAACACTGAAGCTTTCTTT; CDR3 protein: CASSPGTVPRFMNTEAFF
J gene: TRBJ1-4; V gene: TRBV6-5; D gene: TRBD1; clone size: NA; CDR3 DNA: TGTGCCAGCAGTTACTCGGCCGGGACAGTAAATGAAAAACTGTTTTTT; CDR3 protein: CASSYSAGTVNEKLFF
J gene: TRBJ1-2; V gene: TRBV6-6; D gene: NA; clone size: NA; CDR3 DNA: TGTGCCAGCAGCCTCGGGGGAAATGGCTACACCTTC; CDR3 protein: CASSLGGNGYTF
J gene: TRBJ2-1; V gene: TRBV5-4; D gene: NA; clone size: NA; CDR3 DNA: TGTGCCAGCAGCCTCAGGCTCGGCGAGCAGTTCTTC; CDR3 protein: CASSLRLGEQFF
J gene: TRBJ2-5; V gene: TRBV7-2; D gene: NA; clone size: NA; CDR3 DNA: TGTGCCAGCAGGCAGGGCGGACAAGAGACCCAGTACTTC; CDR3 protein: CASRQGGQETQYF
J gene: TRBJ2-7; V gene: TRBV2; D gene: TRBD2; clone size: NA; CDR3 DNA: TGTGCAGCTCGGAGGACTAGCAGCTACGAGCAGTACTTC; CDR3 protein: CAARRTSSYEQYF
J gene: TRBJ1-1; V gene: TRBV6-1; D gene: NA; clone size: NA; CDR3 DNA: TGTGCCAGCAGAGAGAACGGGGGAGCTTTCTTT; CDR3 protein: CASRENGGAFF
J gene: TRBJ1-2; V gene: TRBV7-2; D gene: NA; clone size: NA; CDR3 DNA: TGTGCCAGCAGCCGGGCGGGCTATGGCTACCCCTTC; CDR3 protein: CASSRAGYGYPF
J gene: TRBJ2-1; V gene: TRBV2; D gene: TRBD2; clone size: few; CDR3 DNA: TGTGCCAGCAGCCCACCGGGACTAGCGGGAGTTCGAGAGCAGTTCTTC; CDR3 protein: CASSPPGLAGVREQFF
J gene: TRBJ1-1; V gene: TRBV2; D gene: TRBD1; clone size: NA; CDR3 DNA: TGTGCCAGCAGTGGGCAGGGGGCATTGAACACTGAAGCTTTCTTT; CDR3 protein: CASSGQGALNTEAFF
J gene: TRBJ1-2; V gene: TRBV6-6; D gene: NA; clone size: few; CDR3 DNA: TGTGCCAGCAGTTACGGGGGGAAGGGCCTCGTTTCCCCCCACACCTTC; CDR3 protein: CASSYGGKGLVSPHTF
J gene: TRBJ2-7; V gene: TRBV19; D gene: TRBD1; clone size: few; CDR3 DNA: TGTGCCAGTAGCTACGGGACAGGGGGCTTCTACGAGCAGTACTTC; CDR3 protein: CASSYGTGGFYEQYF
J gene: TRBJ2-1; V gene: TRBV6-1; D gene: NA; clone size: NA; CDR3 DNA: TGTGCCAGCAGTTCGGACAGCTTAGGCAATGAGCAGTTCTTC; CDR3 protein: CASSSDSLGNEQFF
J gene: TRBJ2-7; V gene: TRBV30; D gene: TRBD2; clone size: NA; CDR3 DNA: TGTGCCTGGAGCTTGGGAGGGAAAAGCGAGCAGTACTTC; CDR3 protein: CAWSLGGKSEQYF
J gene: TRBJ1-1; V gene: TRBV5-1; D gene: TRBD1; clone size: NA; CDR3 DNA: TGCGCCAGCTCGGGACAGGGGAACACTGAAGCTTTCTTT; CDR3 protein: CASSGQGNTEAFF
J gene: TRBJ1-5; V gene: TRBV9; D gene: TRBD1; clone size: NA; CDR3 DNA: TGTGCCAGCAGCGTATCGGGACAGAATCAGCCCCAGCATTTT; CDR3 protein: CASSVSGQNQPQHF
J gene: TRBJ2-3; V gene: TRBV27; D gene: NA; clone size: NA; CDR3 DNA: TGTGCCAGCAGTTTGCGCGGCGGGTCACGCACAGATACGCAGTATTTT; CDR3 protein: CASSLRGGSRTDTQYF